Shown below are 8 T cell receptor beta chains from a single sample sequenced in a study of glioma-infiltrating T cells after dendritic cell vaccination. Sequencing was performed with immunoSEQ multiplex PCR; in TCRdb, only in-frame clones are kept and a portion is missing. Of around 89,000 clones listed, over 75% are singletons. The input for sequencing was blood, taken before dendritic cell vaccination. The receptor set was obtained from a human donor with glioblastoma.

The chain couples TRBV7-8 to TRBJ1-1; possibly TRBD1 for D (5 bases). V lost 1 base and J 1 base, leaving 13 bases between the germline ends. The CDR3 runs to 16 residues. Germline V lookup: CDR1 SGHVS, CDR2 FQNEAQ. DNA for the CDR3: TGTGCCAGCAGCTTAGTGACAGTGACCGGGAACACTGAAGCTTTCTTT. This codes for CASSLVTVTGNTEAFF.

This clone was found once. The rearrangement uses TRBV9 and TRBJ2-1; 10 nucleotides line up with TRBD1. The CDR3 totals 17 residues. V was clipped by 2 bases and J by 8 bases; unmatched bases: 13. The germline V gene has CDR1 SGDLS and CDR2 YYNGEE. The CDR3 coding sequence is TGTGCCAGCAGCGTCTTTGAGGGGACAGGGGCTTTCGATGAGCAGTTCTTC. This sequence encodes CASSVFEGTGAFDEQFF.

The genes are TRBV7-2 and TRBJ2-7, with 13 bases lining up with TRBD2. Germline V gene sequence: CDR1 SGHTA, CDR2 FQGNSA. J was trimmed by 2 bases and V by 5 bases; bases with no gene match: 3. This CDR3 spans 15 amino acids. CDR3: CASSGGTSGAYEQYF. DNA for the CDR3: TGTGCCAGCAGCGGGGGGACTAGCGGGGCCTACGAGCAGTACTTC.

The CDR3 is CASSSGLAGSSYNEQFF. The CDR3 DNA sequence: TGTGCCAGCAGCTCCGGACTAGCGGGATCCTCCTACAATGAGCAGTTCTTC. This chain connects TRBV7-9 to TRBJ2-1, with 12 bases aligning to TRBD2. Unmatched junction bases numbered 4, after V lost 4 bases and J lost 0 bases. Germline values: CDR1 SEHNR, CDR2 FQNEAQ (reference sequence). The CDR3 sequence is 17 residues long.

CDR3 nucleotides: TGTGCCAGTAGGGGAGGCAGGGACTCTGGCTACACCTTC. It encodes CASRGGRDSGYTF. The genes are TRBV19 and TRBJ1-2; maybe TRBD1 (5 bases). Germline V gene sequence: CDR1 LNHDA, CDR2 SQIVND (reference sequence). The V end was cut by 6 bases, the J end by 7 bases, with 15 bases between. The CDR3 has 13 residues.

This chain joins TRBV7-8 and TRBJ2-4; D possibly corresponds to TRBD2 (5 bases). Germline lookup yields CDR1 SGHVS and CDR2 FQNEAQ. Trimming left V 8 bases short and J 0 bases short, with 17 bases between. The CDR3 spans 16 residues. DNA of the CDR3: TGTGCCAGCGGAAATAGCGCTGTATTAGCCAAAAACATTCAGTACTTC. Translation gives CASGNSAVLAKNIQYF. Complete variable domain (other parts from reference TRBV7-8 and TRBJ2-4): GAGVSQSPRYKVAKRGQDVALRCDPISGHVSLFWYQQALGQGPEFLTYFQNEAQLDKSGLPSDRFFAERPEGSVSTLKIQRTQQEDSAVYLCASGNSAVLAKNIQYFGAGTRLSVL.

This clone was seen just once. J is TRBJ1-5 and V is TRBV19, with D possibly matching TRBD1 (6 bases). This CDR3 region has 14 residues. V lost 7 bases and J lost 3, with 13 bases in between. Germline V gene sequence: CDR1 LNHDA, CDR2 SQIVND (reference sequence). The CDR3 DNA reads as TGTGCCAGTACGGTGGGGGACAACAATCAGCCCCAGCATTTT. Residues: CASTVGDNNQPQHF.

The rearrangement joins TRBV5-1 to TRBJ1-1, with 7 positions matching TRBD1. The CDR3 loop spans 14 amino acids. V dropped 4 bases and J dropped 1; count of bases not matched to a gene: 4. Germline V gene sequence: CDR1 SGHRS, CDR2 YFSETQ. This chain's CDR3 is CASSVGQPNTEAFF. The DNA for the CDR3 is TGCGCCAGCAGCGTGGGACAGCCGAACACTGAAGCTTTCTTT. The variable domain in full, completed from reference TRBV5-1 and TRBJ1-1, reads KAGVTQTPRYLIKTRGQQVTLSCSPISGHRSVSWYQQTPGQGLQFLFEYFSETQRNKGNFPGRFSGRQFSNSRSEMNVSTLELGDSALYLCASSVGQPNTEAFFGQGTRLTVV.